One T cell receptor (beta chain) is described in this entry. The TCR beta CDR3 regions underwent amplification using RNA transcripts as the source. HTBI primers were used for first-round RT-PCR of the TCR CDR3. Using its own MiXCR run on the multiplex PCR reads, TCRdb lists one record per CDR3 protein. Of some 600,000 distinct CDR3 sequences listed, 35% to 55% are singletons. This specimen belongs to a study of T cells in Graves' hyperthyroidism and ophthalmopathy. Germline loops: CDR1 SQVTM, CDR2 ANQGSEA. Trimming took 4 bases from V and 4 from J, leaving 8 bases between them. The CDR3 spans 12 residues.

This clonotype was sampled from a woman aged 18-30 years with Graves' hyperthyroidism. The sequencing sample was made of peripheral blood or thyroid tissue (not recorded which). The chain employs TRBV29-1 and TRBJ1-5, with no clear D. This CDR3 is CSVGEANQPQHF. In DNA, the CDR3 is TGCAGCGTTGGAGAGGCTAATCAGCCCCAGCATTTT.